This T cell receptor (beta chain) was documented in a study of T cells in Graves' hyperthyroidism and ophthalmopathy. Clinical Activity Scores of at least 3, NOSPECS grades of at least 4 and durations under 3 months characterized ophthalmopathy patients. A remark on this clonotype: Its specificity is unknown.

The CDR3 regions of TCR beta were amplified from RNA transcripts. A set of HTBI primers served as the primers for a first-round RT-PCR of the TCR CDR3. Using its own MiXCR run on the multiplex PCR reads, TCRdb lists one record per CDR3 protein. The sample holds 300,000 or so distinct CDR3 sequences, over 15% seen once. The V and J ends lost 6 bases and 5 bases respectively, with 16 bases between them. Germline-derived CDR1 and CDR2 are SGDLS and YYNGEE. The CDR3 sequence is 14 residues long. Study results and caveats: Ophthalmopathy onset followed model prediction by a median roughly 6.5 months. Appearing also in blood were most of the thyroid clonotypes expanded above 0.001.

The source is a woman in her sixties or seventies with Graves' ophthalmopathy. V is TRBV9 and J is TRBJ2-3; D possibly uses TRBD1 or TRBD2 (5 bases each). Sequencing was performed on blood. The CDR3 coding sequence is TGTGCCAGCACCCCCTCCGGGGCCGTAGATACGCAGTATTTT. This translates into CASTPSGAVDTQYF.